The 9 T cell receptor beta chains in this list originate from one sample, sequenced in a study of blood T cell repertoires in COVID-19. TCRdb keeps only in-frame clones here, not all; method: immunoSEQ multiplex PCR. This sample has 250,000 to 350,000 clones, with about 89% found just once. Sequenced input: peripheral blood. These TCRs come from an older woman with acute or convalescent COVID-19.

The chain couples TRBV20-1 to TRBJ1-5, with 7 bases fitting TRBD1. The CDR3 is made up of 19 amino acids. V lost 3 bases and J lost 0; bases outside the gene matches: 17. CDR1 and CDR2 (germline): DFQATT, SNEGSKA (reference sequence). CDR3 protein: CSASVYRGPSTDSNQPQHF. DNA of the CDR3: TGCAGTGCTAGTGTGTACAGGGGTCCCTCGACGGATAGCAATCAGCCCCAGCATTTT.

The V call is TRBV27, the J call TRBJ1-6; TRBD1 agrees at 8 bases. This CDR3 comprises 16 residues. Trimming at V came to 0 bases and at J to 7 bases, leaving 5 bases not matched to a gene. CDR1 and CDR2 from the germline V gene are MNHEY and SMNVEV (reference sequence). CDR3 DNA sequence: TGTGCCAGCAGTTTATCCACAGGGGGAGGGAATTCACCCCTCCACTTT. It yields the protein CASSLSTGGGNSPLHF.

The chain joins TRBV2 to TRBJ1-2; no reliable D call. The CDR3 is 15 residues long. CDR1 and CDR2 (germline): SNHLY, FYNNEI. Trimming removed 2 bases from V and 4 bases from J, with 14 bases in between. The CDR3 coding sequence is TGTGCCAGCAGTGAAAGAATTAGGGAGGTCTATGGCTACACCTTC. Translating gives CASSERIREVYGYTF.

This chain joins TRBV30 and TRBJ1-6; D is unclear. Trimming stripped 5 bases from V and 0 bases from J, with 17 bases between. CDR1 is GTSNPN and CDR2 is SVGIG in the germline V gene (reference sequence). The CDR3 runs 17 residues. The CDR3 bases are TGTGCCTGGTACTCCCCTACCACCAACTCCTATAATTCACCCCTCCACTTT. This gives the protein CAWYSPTTNSYNSPLHF. Full variable domain (remainder filled in from reference TRBV30 and TRBJ1-6): SQTIHQWPATLVQPVGSPLSLECTVEGTSNPNLYWYRQAAGRGLQLLFYSVGIGQISSEVPQNLSASRPQDRQFILSSKKLLLSDSGFYLCAWYSPTTNSYNSPLHFGNGTRLTVT.

This chain links TRBV5-8 with TRBJ2-5; D gene uncertain. The CDR3 sequence is 14 residues long. Germline assignment: CDR1 SGHTS and CDR2 YDEGEE. Trimming took off 1 base at V and 5 bases at J, with 12 bases between the two ends. CDR3 nucleotide sequence: TGTGCCAGCAGCTTGTTACGGGTTTACGAGACCCAGTACTTC. The encoded protein is CASSLLRVYETQYF.

The J gene is TRBJ1-2, the V gene TRBV7-2; TRBD1 aligns across 7 bases. This CDR3 has 16 residues. Germline loops: CDR1 SGHTA, CDR2 FQGNSA. With V trimmed by 1 base and J by 4 bases, 9 bases remained unmatched. The CDR3 is CASSLGQQGGGYGYTF. The CDR3 DNA follows: TGTGCCAGCAGCTTAGGTCAGCAGGGGGGTGGCTATGGCTACACCTTC.

The V gene is TRBV5-6, the J gene TRBJ1-5, with D maybe TRBD1 (6 bases). This CDR3 has 13 residues. V lost 0 bases to trimming and J lost 7 bases, with 8 bases between them. Germline-derived CDR1 and CDR2 are SGHDT and YYEEEE. CDR3 protein: CASSLVGGQPQHF. DNA of the CDR3: TGTGCCAGCAGCTTGGTTGGGGGCCAGCCCCAGCATTTT. The variable domain in full, completed from reference TRBV5-6 and TRBJ1-5, reads DAGVTQSPTHLIKTRGQQVTLRCSPKSGHDTVSWYQQALGQGPQFIFQYYEEEERQRGNFPDRFSGHQFPNYSSELNVNALLLGDSALYLCASSLVGGQPQHFGDGTRLSIL.

The chain links TRBV29-1 to TRBJ2-3; 9 bases agree with TRBD2. Germline trimming cut 4 bases from V and 6 bases from J; bases unmatched to any gene: 8. The CDR3 contains 14 residues. CDR1 is SQVTM and CDR2 is ANQGSEA in the germline V gene. CDR3 sequence (DNA): TGCAGCGTTGGTCTGGTAGCGGGGGTGGATACGCAGTATTTT. Residues: CSVGLVAGVDTQYF.

V and J are TRBV18 and TRBJ2-5, with a weak D call TRBD1 (6 bases). The CDR3 extends over 15 amino acids. Looked up from germline, CDR1 is KGHSH and CDR2 is LQKENI. V shed 1 base and J shed 2 bases, with 11 bases lying between them. In DNA form, the CDR3 reads TGTGCCAGCTCACCACAGACAGGCCCTCAAGAGACCCAGTACTTC. Translating it yields CASSPQTGPQETQYF.